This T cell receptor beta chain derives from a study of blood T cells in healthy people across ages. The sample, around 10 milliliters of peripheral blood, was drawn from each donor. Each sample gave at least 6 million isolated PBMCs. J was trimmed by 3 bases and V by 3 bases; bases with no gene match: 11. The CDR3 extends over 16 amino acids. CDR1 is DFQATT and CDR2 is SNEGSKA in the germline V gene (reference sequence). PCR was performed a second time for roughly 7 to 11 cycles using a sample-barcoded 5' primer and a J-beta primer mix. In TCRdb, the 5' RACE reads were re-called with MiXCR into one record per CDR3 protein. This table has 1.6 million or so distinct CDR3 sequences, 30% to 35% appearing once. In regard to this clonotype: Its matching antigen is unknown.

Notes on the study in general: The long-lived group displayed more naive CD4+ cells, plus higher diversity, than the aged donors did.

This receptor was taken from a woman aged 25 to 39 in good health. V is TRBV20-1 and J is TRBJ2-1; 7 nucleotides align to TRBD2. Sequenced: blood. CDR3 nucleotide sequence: TGCAGTGCTAGGGGAGGGCTAGGCGGGAGCTACAATGAGCAGTTCTTC. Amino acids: CSARGGLGGSYNEQFF.